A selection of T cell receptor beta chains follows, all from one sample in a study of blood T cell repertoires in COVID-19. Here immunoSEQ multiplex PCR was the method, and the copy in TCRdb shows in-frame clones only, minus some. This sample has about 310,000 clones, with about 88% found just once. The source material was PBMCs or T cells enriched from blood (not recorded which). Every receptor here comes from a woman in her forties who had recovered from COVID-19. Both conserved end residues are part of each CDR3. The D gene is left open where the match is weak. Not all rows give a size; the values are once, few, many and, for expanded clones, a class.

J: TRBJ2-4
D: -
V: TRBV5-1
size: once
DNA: TGCGCCAGCAGCTCGGGCCAGGGGAAAAACATTCAGTACTTC
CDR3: CASSSGQGKNIQYF

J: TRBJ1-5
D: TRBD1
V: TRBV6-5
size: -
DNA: TGTGCCAGCAGTTACCGACAGGGACTCCCCAATCAGCCCCAGCATTTT
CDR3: CASSYRQGLPNQPQHF

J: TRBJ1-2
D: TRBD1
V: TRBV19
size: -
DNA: TGTGCCAGTGGGGGACAGGGCAACTATGGCTACACCTTC
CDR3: CASGGQGNYGYTF

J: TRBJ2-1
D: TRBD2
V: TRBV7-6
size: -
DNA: TGTGCCAGCAGCCCTCTTGGCGGGGGGAGCTCCTACAATGAGCAGTTCTTC
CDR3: CASSPLGGGSSYNEQFF

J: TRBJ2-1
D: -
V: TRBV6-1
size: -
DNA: TGTGCCAGCAGTTTTTTATACAATGAGCAGTTCTTC
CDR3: CASSFLYNEQFF

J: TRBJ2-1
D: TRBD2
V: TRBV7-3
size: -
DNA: TGTGCCAGCAGCTTAACCGTAGCGGGGTTATACAATGAGCAGTTCTTC
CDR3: CASSLTVAGLYNEQFF

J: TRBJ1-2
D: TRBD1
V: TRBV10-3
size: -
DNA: TGTGCCATCAGTGAGTCGAGAGACAGGGGGCGCTTTTTTTATGGCTACACCTTC
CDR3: CAISESRDRGRFFYGYTF

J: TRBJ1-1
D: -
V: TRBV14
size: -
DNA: TGTGCCAGCAGTCAGGAAAGGAGGACTGAAGCTTTCTTT
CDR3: CASSQERRTEAFF

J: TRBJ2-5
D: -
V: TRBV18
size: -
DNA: TGTGCCAGCTCTCAAAGCCCGGAGAGCCAAGAGACCCAGTACTTC
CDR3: CASSQSPESQETQYF

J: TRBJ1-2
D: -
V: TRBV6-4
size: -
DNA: TGTGCCAGCAGGGACGCAGGGTTCGGCTACACCTTC
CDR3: CASRDAGFGYTF

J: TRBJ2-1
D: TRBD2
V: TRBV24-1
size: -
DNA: TGTGCCACCCCCGGTCACGGGGACTACTACAATGAGCAGTTCTTC
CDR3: CATPGHGDYYNEQFF

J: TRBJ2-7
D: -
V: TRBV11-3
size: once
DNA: TGTGCCAGCAGCTTAGATTTGGCCGGAGGGGCGCTCTACGAGCAGTACTTC
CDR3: CASSLDLAGGALYEQYF

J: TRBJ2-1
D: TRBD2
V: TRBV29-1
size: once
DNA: TGCAGCGTTGACAGTATAGGCGCTAGCGGGGACAATGAGCAGTTCTTC
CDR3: CSVDSIGASGDNEQFF

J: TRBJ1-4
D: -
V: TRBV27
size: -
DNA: TGTGCCAGCAGTTCCCAGGGTGCTAATGAAAAACTGTTTTTT
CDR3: CASSSQGANEKLFF

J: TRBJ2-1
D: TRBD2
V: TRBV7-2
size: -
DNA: TGTGCCAGCAGCCCCCTTTCGGGGGGGCCCTATGAGCAGTTCTTC
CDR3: CASSPLSGGPYEQFF

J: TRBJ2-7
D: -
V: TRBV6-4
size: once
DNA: TGTGCCAGCAGTGAGGGCAGGTCCTACGAGCAGTACTTC
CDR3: CASSEGRSYEQYF

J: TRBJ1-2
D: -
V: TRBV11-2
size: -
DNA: TGTGCCAGCAGCTTAGACCTAAACAGGGATGGCTACACCTTC
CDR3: CASSLDLNRDGYTF

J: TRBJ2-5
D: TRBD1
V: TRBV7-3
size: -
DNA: TGTGCCAGCAGCGAGACAGGGGGGGCGGCGACCCAGTACTTC
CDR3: CASSETGGAATQYF

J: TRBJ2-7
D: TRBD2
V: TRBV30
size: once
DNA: TGTGCCTCCGGACTAGTCTACGAGCAGTACTTC
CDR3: CASGLVYEQYF

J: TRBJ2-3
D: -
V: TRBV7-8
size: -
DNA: TGTGCCAGCAGCGGCCATGGTGCAGATACGCAGTATTTT
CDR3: CASSGHGADTQYF

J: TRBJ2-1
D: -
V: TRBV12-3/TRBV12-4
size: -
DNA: TGTGCCAGCAGTTACAGTATCAATGAGCAGTTCTTC
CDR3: CASSYSINEQFF

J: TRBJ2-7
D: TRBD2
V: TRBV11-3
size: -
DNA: TGTGCCAGCAGCCTAAGGACTAGCGGTAACTCCTACGAGCAGTACTTC
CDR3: CASSLRTSGNSYEQYF

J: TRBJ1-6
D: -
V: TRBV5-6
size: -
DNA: TGTGCCAGCAGCGGAACAGAGAATTCACCCCTCCACTTT
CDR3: CASSGTENSPLHF

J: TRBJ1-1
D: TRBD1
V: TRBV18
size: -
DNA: TGTGCCAGCTCACCATTCGGGGCCAGGGGGATAACTGAAGCTTTCTTT
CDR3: CASSPFGARGITEAFF

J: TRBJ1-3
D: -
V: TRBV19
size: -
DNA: TGTGCCAGTGGCCTGGGGCAGAGCTCTGGAAACACCATATATTTT
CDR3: CASGLGQSSGNTIYF

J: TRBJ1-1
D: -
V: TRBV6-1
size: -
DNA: TGTGCCAGCAGTGAATCCGGGAGGTTGAAGGCTTTCTTT
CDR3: CASSESGRLKAFF

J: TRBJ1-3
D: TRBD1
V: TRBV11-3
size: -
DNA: TGTGCCAGCAGCTCGCCGGGACAGGGACCTGGAAACACCATATATTTT
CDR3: CASSSPGQGPGNTIYF

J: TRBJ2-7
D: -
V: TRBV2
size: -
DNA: TGTGCCAGCAGTGAAGTCAGTACATACGAGCAGTACTTC
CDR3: CASSEVSTYEQYF

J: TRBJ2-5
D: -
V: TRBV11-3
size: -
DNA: TGTGCCAGCAGCTTGGGGGGGGGCAGGGAAGAGACCCAGTACTTC
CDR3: CASSLGGGREETQYF

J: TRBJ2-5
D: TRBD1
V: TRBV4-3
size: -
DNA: TGCGCCAGCAGCCTCGGGACAGGGGGCGTAATAGGAGAGACCCAGTACTTC
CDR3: CASSLGTGGVIGETQYF

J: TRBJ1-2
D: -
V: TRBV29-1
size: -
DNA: TGCAGCGTTGGCCCCGGCGGGGGCTACACCTTC
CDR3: CSVGPGGGYTF

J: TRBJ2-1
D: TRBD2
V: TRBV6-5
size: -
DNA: TGTGCCAGCAGTTACGCGGGGGGGGACAATGAGCAGTTCTTC
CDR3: CASSYAGGDNEQFF

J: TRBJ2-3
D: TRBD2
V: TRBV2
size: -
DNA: TGTGCCAGCAGTGACATTAGCGGGAGTCCAGATACGCAGTATTTT
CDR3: CASSDISGSPDTQYF

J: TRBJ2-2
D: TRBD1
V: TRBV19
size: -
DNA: TGTGCCAGTAGTATATTTTTTTTCAGGACAGGGCTCCCCGGGGAGCTGTTTTTT
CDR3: CASSIFFFRTGLPGELFF

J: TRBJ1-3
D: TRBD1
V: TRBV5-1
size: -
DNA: TGCGCCAGCAGCATAGGACAGGCCTCTGGAAACACCATATATTTT
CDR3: CASSIGQASGNTIYF

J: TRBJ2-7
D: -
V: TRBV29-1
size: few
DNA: TGCAGCGTGGGCGGCCTTCGGTCCGAGCAGTACTTC
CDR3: CSVGGLRSEQYF

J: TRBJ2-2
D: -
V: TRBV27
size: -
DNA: TGTGCCAGCAGGGGGGGACGGAACACCGGGGAGCTGTTTTTT
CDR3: CASRGGRNTGELFF

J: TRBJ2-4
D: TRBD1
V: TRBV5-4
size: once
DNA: TGTGCCAGCAGCTTGGGGGACAGGGTTTCCAAAAACATTCAGTACTTC
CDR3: CASSLGDRVSKNIQYF

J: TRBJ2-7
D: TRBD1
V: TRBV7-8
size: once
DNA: TGTGCCAGCAGCTTAGGTCCGGGACAGGGGGCCTACGAGCAGTACTTC
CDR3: CASSLGPGQGAYEQYF

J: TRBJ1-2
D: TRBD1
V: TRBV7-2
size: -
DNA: TGTGCCAGCAGCTTAGAAGGGGGACAGGGGGCGCCTAACTATGGCTACACCTTC
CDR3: CASSLEGGQGAPNYGYTF

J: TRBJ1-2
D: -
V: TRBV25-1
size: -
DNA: TGTGCCAGCAGTTTTAAGGGGTACGGCTACACCTTC
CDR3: CASSFKGYGYTF

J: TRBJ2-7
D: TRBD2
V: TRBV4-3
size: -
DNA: TGCGCCAGCAGCCAAGATTACCGGGGAGGGAATTACGAGCAGTACTTC
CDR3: CASSQDYRGGNYEQYF

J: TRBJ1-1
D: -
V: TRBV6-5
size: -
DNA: TGTGCCAGCAGTTACCCTTATGAGACAGGAAACACTGAAGCTTTCTTT
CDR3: CASSYPYETGNTEAFF

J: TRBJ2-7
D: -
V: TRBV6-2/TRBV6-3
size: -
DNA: TGTGCCAGCAGTTATCGAGACACGTCCTACGAGCAGTACTTC
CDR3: CASSYRDTSYEQYF

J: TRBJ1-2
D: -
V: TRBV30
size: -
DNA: TGTGCCTGGAGGGACACAGGGTTCGGGCACTTC
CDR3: CAWRDTGFGHF

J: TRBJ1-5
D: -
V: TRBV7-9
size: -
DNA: TGTGCCAGCAGCCGTCTAGACCAGCCCCAGCATTTT
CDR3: CASSRLDQPQHF

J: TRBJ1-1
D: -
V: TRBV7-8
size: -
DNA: TGTGCCAGCAGGGCAGGAAAGAACACTGAAGCTTTCTTT
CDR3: CASRAGKNTEAFF

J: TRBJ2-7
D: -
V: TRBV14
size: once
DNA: TGTGCCAGCAGCTCCTGGACTGCCTACGAGCAGTACTTC
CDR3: CASSSWTAYEQYF

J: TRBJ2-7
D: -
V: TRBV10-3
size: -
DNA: TGTGCCATCAGCCTTCCGACAGGCGAGCAGTACTTC
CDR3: CAISLPTGEQYF

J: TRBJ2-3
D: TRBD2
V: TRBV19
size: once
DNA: TGTGCCAGTAGTATCGGAGCGGGAGTCACAGATACGCAGTATTTT
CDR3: CASSIGAGVTDTQYF

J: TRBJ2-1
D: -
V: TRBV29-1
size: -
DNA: TGCAGCGTTCAAGACAGTTACAATGAGCAGTTCTTC
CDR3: CSVQDSYNEQFF

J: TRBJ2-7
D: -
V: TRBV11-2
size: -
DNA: TGTGCCAGCAGCTTAGGGACTAATTTCTACGAGCAGTACTTC
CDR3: CASSLGTNFYEQYF

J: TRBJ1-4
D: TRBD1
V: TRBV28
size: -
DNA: TGTGCCAGCAGCCTACAGGGGACGGGTGAAAAACTGTTTTTT
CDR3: CASSLQGTGEKLFF